This T cell receptor beta chain comes out of a study of cytomegalovirus exposure and HLA in healthy donors. This CDR3 comprises 17 residues. The V end lost 0 bases, the J end lost 0 bases, and 12 bases lay between the germline ends. Some clones are missing from TCRdb's copy, which holds only in-frame ones; the method was immunoSEQ multiplex PCR. Counted here are approximately 110,000 clones, 85% to 95% occurring once; the ten biggest clones make up roughly 1.2%. The rearrangement links TRBV23-1 to TRBJ2-1, with a tentative D call TRBD1 (5 bases). TRBV23-1 belongs to the ORF category, with a function that is uncertain. Sequenced material: PBMCs. This TCR was recovered from a young woman in good health and CMV-seronegative. The CDR3 here is CASSQSGLERSYNEQFF. The CDR3 DNA reads as TGCGCCAGCAGTCAATCGGGGCTCGAGCGCTCCTACAATGAGCAGTTCTTC.